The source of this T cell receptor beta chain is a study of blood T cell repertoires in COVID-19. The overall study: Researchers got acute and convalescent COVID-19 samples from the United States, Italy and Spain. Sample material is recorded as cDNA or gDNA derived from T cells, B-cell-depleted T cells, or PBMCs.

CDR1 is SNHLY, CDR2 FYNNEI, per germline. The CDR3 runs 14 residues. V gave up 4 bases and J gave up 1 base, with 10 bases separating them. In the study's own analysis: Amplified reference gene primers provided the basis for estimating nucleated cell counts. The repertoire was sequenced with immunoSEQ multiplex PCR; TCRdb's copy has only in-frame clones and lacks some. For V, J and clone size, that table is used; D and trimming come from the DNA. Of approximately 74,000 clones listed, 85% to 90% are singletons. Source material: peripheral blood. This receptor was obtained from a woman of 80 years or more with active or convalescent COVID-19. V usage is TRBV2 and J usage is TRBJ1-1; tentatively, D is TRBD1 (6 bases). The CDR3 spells CASSAQGQNTEAFF. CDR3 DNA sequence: TGTGCCAGCAGTGCGCAGGGGCAGAACACTGAAGCTTTCTTT.